This record looks at one TCR beta chain sequence and its context. This sample stems from a study of blood T cell repertoires in COVID-19. As for the study in general: COVID-19 samples, acute and convalescent, were from the United States, Italy and Spain. Sources were T cells, B-cell-depleted T cells, or PBMCs; the material itself was cDNA or gDNA.

The authors' processing: Reference gene primers were amplified, and this amplification served to estimate nucleated cell counts. Profiled with immunoSEQ multiplex PCR; TCRdb holds only in-frame clones, not every one. That table gives V, J and clone size, and the DNA gave D and trimming. The table has roughly 160,000 clones, around 90% seen once. The length of the CDR3 is 14 residues. Trimming cost V 7 bases and J 3 bases; bases outside gene matches: 7. Germline lookup yields CDR1 LNHDA and CDR2 SQIVND (reference sequence). The clonotype originates from a man aged 18-30 years with COVID-19, enrolled during active disease. Sequenced sample: peripheral blood. This chain connects TRBV19 to TRBJ2-3, with TRBD1 identical over 7 bases. CDR3 amino acids: CASTNTGETDTQYF. Here the CDR3 DNA reads TGTGCCAGTACCAATACAGGGGAAACAGATACGCAGTATTTT. The variable domain in full, completed from reference TRBV19 and TRBJ2-3, reads DGGITQSPKYLFRKEGQNVTLSCEQNLNHDAMYWYRQDPGQGLRLIYYSQIVNDFQKGDIAEGYSVSREKKESFPLTVTSAQKNPTAFYLCASTNTGETDTQYFGPGTRLTVL.